This paragraph reports one T cell receptor beta chain. As yet, its antigen is unknown. This sample's treatment: oral pan-JAK inhibitor, 5-10 mg twice daily. PBMCs yielded sorted CD4+ and CD8+ T cells. Trimming took off 1 base at V and 6 bases at J, with 4 bases between the two ends. The CDR3 spans 12 residues. Germline V CDR1 and CDR2: SGDLS, YYNGEE. Once RNA had been extracted, it was reverse transcribed into cDNA to act as the sequencing template. The repertoire was sequenced with immunoSEQ multiplex PCR; TCRdb's copy has only in-frame clones and lacks some. The data contain 150,000 to 200,000 clones, around 50% of them singletons. The sample belongs to a study of CD8+ T cells in alopecia areata. Study observations and caveats: Greater clonality was observed in lesional scalp samples, especially alopecia totalis/universalis, versus normal scalp. Scalp sequencing captures resident alphabeta T cells of normal skin too. Scalp and blood retained many expanded lesional clones during tofacitinib.

The chain carries TRBV9 and TRBJ2-2; D is ambiguous. The sequenced sample was CD8+ T cells sorted from blood, obtained at week 24, from a patient treated with tofacitinib. The receptor was isolated from a human donor with alopecia areata. For the CDR3, the DNA is TGTGCCAGCAGCGTATCCTCCGGGGAGCTGTTTTTT. Translation gives CASSVSSGELFF.